Listed below are T cell receptor beta chains from one sample, sequenced in a study of cytomegalovirus exposure and HLA in healthy donors. Assay: immunoSEQ multiplex PCR; the TCRdb copy retains only in-frame clones and omits some. The repertoire holds roughly 150,000 clones, with 65% to 70% as singletons. Sequencing was carried out using PBMCs. The receptors derive from a man aged 25-40 years in good health and CMV-seropositive. Each CDR3 is given with its conserved first and last residue. Not all rows give a size; the values are once, few, many and, for expanded clones, a class.

.	TRBV2	CASSELQGAVTDTQYF
.	TRBV6-6	CASSYGVAATETQYF
.	TRBV30	CAWGQGPQDTQYF
.	TRBV5-1	CASSPLIVGADNEQFF
.	TRBV7-9	CASSWTGGNTEQYF
.	TRBV29-1	CSVSGTSRETQYF
few	TRBV11-2	CASSAGPTGYYGYTF
.	TRBV5-1	CASSGTAGATGELFF
.	TRBV19	CASSTRIVLTGGFGNTIYF
.	TRBV5-4	CASSLGEGGGTEAFF
.	TRBV7-3	CASSASGSTDTQYF
.	TRBV5-1	CASSLAGEQYF
.	TRBV6-6	CASSPRQEKGYTF
.	TRBV6-6	CASRARVNTGELFF
.	TRBV5-8	CASSLLADHGYTF
.	TRBV6-5	CASSPQTGNSYEQYF
few	TRBV27	CASSSKGEYGYTF
once	TRBV19	CASSRRREYDNEQFF
few	TRBV9	CASSRDRGTYNEQFF
.	TRBV18	CASSPASGRVTETQYF
few	TRBV7-6	CASSLGPLDYEQYF
once	TRBV5-1	CASTGQGTETQYF
few	TRBV5-1	CASSLRGGNGSEQYF
.	TRBV11-3	CASSWNSGGANVLTF
few	TRBV15	CATRSSLAGRDTQYF
.	TRBV7-2	CASSPNSNTGELFF
.	TRBV7-9	CSSSLAGQGNYGYTF
.	TRBV9	CASSVGVGDRGSSEAFF
.	TRBV7-2	CASSLTSGLNYEQYF
.	TRBV5-4	CASSLGLAGEGEFF
.	TRBV6-5	CASRKGLVLDEQYF